The entry that follows covers one T cell receptor beta chain sequence. Data came from immunoSEQ multiplex PCR; TCRdb stores just in-frame clones and leaves some out. The sample records 50,000 to 75,000 clones, under 95% being singletons. The CDR3 is 11 amino acids. CDR1 MNHNS and CDR2 SASEGT come from the germline V gene. V shed 1 base and J shed 9 bases, with 4 bases lying between them. The sample belongs to a study of OX40 agonist ivuxolimab in advanced cancers. Whole-study context: An agonistic human IgG2 monoclonal antibody against OX40 (CD134) was given. Partial responses were achieved by three patients, of whom one had hepatocellular carcinoma and two had cutaneous melanoma.

Drawing of blood for sampling happened at baseline, at cycle 4 day 1, and at cycle 7 day 1. This specimen consisted of CD4+ or CD8+ T cells sorted from blood, obtained in a trial of the OX40 agonist ivuxolimab. The chain joins TRBV6-1 to TRBJ2-1; D not certain. The receptor was isolated from an adult with an advanced solid tumor such as melanoma, head and neck, liver or kidney cancer. In nucleotides, the CDR3 is TGTGCCAGCAGTGAAGTCAGTGAGCAGTTCTTC. Encoded protein: CASSEVSEQFF.